The 26 T cell receptor beta chains below were found in one sample sequenced in a study of CD8 T cells in Susac syndrome. The authors reverse transcribed roughly 0.5 to 1 ug RNA with random hexamers. TCRdb reanalysed the immunoSEQ multiplex PCR reads using MiXCR and keeps one entry per CDR3 protein. The repertoire includes approximately 280,000 distinct CDR3 sequences, approximately 85% of them detected once, and over 0.095% sits in the top ten. Sequenced input: CD8+ T cells from PBMCs. The receptor source for this set is a human donor with multiple sclerosis.

The chain recombines TRBV5-1 with TRBJ2-5; TRBD1 matches 10 bases. The J segment lost 4 bases and the V segment lost 0 bases, leaving 3 bases of the junction unmatched. The germline gives CDR1 SGHRS, CDR2 YFSETQ. The CDR3 extends over 15 amino acids. The CDR3 is CASSLGQGAAETQYF. The CDR3 DNA follows: TGCGCCAGCAGCTTGGGACAGGGGGCTGCAGAGACCCAGTACTTC. Looking up the rest from reference TRBV5-1 and TRBJ2-5 gives the full variable domain: KAGVTQTPRYLIKTRGQQVTLSCSPISGHRSVSWYQQTPGQGLQFLFEYFSETQRNKGNFPGRFSGRQFSNSRSEMNVSTLELGDSALYLCASSLGQGAAETQYFGPGTRLLVL.

The V call is TRBV7-9, the J call TRBJ1-2; 7 bases align to TRBD1. The CDR3 extends over 16 amino acids. Trimming took 4 bases from V and 7 from J; bases not matched to a gene: 15. Germline lookup yields CDR1 SEHNR and CDR2 FQNEAQ (reference sequence). The CDR3 spells CASSSQQRAGGSGYTF. CDR3 nucleotides: TGTGCCAGCAGCTCCCAACAGAGGGCAGGGGGGTCTGGCTACACCTTC.

The rearrangement uses TRBV28 and TRBJ2-5, with 10 nucleotides matching TRBD2. The CDR3 runs to 15 residues. J was trimmed by 4 bases and V by 6 bases; bases with no gene match: 8. Per the germline V gene, CDR1 is MDHEN and CDR2 is SYDVKM. The chain's CDR3 is CASRQREGRRETQYF. The DNA of the CDR3 is TGTGCCAGCAGACAGCGGGAGGGCCGTCGAGAGACCCAGTACTTC.

The chain is built from TRBV9 and TRBJ2-1, with D perhaps TRBD2 (6 bases). Germline assignment: CDR1 SGDLS and CDR2 YYNGEE. The CDR3 extends over 13 amino acids. Trimming left V 0 bases short and J 9 bases short, with 10 bases between. CDR3 in amino acids: CASSVVGRGEQFF. In DNA form, the CDR3 reads TGTGCCAGCAGCGTAGTCGGGAGAGGTGAGCAGTTCTTC.

The rearrangement links TRBV28 to TRBJ2-2; D may be TRBD1 (5 bases). The CDR3 spans 17 residues. Germline V gene lookup returns CDR1 MDHEN and CDR2 SYDVKM. V dropped 3 bases and J dropped 0 bases, with 14 bases sitting between them. CDR3 sequence reads: CASSLIRQFANTGELFF. The CDR3, as DNA: TGTGCCAGCAGTTTGATTAGACAGTTCGCGAACACCGGGGAGCTGTTTTTT.

The CDR3 DNA sequence: TGCGCCAGCAGCCAAGTTGGAGGGCAGCCCCAGCATTTT. This encodes CASSQVGGQPQHF. The genes are TRBV4-1 and TRBJ1-5; no clear D gene. The V gene's germline CDR1 is MGHRA and CDR2 YSYEKL. The CDR3 contains 13 residues. With 1 base removed from V and 7 bases from J, the gap between germline ends came to 8 bases.

This chain connects TRBV4-1 to TRBJ2-7; 12 bases are a match to TRBD2. Trimming removed 5 bases from V and 2 bases from J; junction bases left unmatched: 4. Germline V lookup: CDR1 MGHRA, CDR2 YSYEKL. The CDR3 sequence is 15 residues long. The CDR3 loop reads CASSRTSGETYEQYF. DNA of the CDR3: TGCGCCAGCAGCAGGACTAGCGGGGAGACCTACGAGCAGTACTTC.

This chain links TRBV29-1 with TRBJ2-7; 7 nucleotides align to TRBD2. This CDR3 comprises 16 residues. The ends lost 1 base at V and 3 bases at J; junction bases unmatched: 12. Germline-derived CDR1 and CDR2 are SQVTM and ANQGSEA. The CDR3 DNA reads as TGCAGCGTTGAAGGCTTTTTTGGGGGAGGGAACTACGAGCAGTACTTC. Encoded protein: CSVEGFFGGGNYEQYF.

This clonotype was seen a single time. The genes are TRBV14 and TRBJ1-4; the match to TRBD1 covers 9 bases. Trimming at V came to 3 bases and at J to 10 bases, leaving 12 bases not matched to a gene. The CDR3 totals 16 residues. Germline V lookup: CDR1 SGHDN, CDR2 FVKESK. The chain's CDR3 is CASSHQYWDREGKLFF. The CDR3, as DNA: TGTGCCAGCAGCCACCAGTACTGGGACAGGGAAGGAAAACTGTTTTTT.

The chain carries TRBV27 and TRBJ2-3; 11 bases align to TRBD2. The CDR3 covers 17 residues. With V trimmed by 4 bases and J by 3 bases, 9 bases remained unmatched. CDR1 is MNHEY and CDR2 is SMNVEV in the germline V gene (reference sequence). Written as DNA, the CDR3 is TGTGCCAGCAGTTGGTTACTAGCGGGAGAAGGAACAGATACGCAGTATTTT. Amino acid sequence: CASSWLLAGEGTDTQYF.

This clonotype was detected a few times. V is TRBV27 and J is TRBJ2-7; TRBD2 aligns across 10 bases. The CDR3 extends over 14 amino acids. Unmatched junction bases numbered 3, after V lost 4 bases and J lost 3 bases. Looked up from germline, CDR1 is MNHEY and CDR2 is SMNVEV (reference sequence). In nucleotides, the CDR3 is TGTGCCAGCAGTTGGAGCGGGGGGGGCTACGAGCAGTACTTC. As protein: CASSWSGGGYEQYF.

The sample holds a few counts of this clonotype. The chain combines TRBV5-4 with TRBJ2-7; D possibly matches TRBD1 or TRBD2 (5 bases each). Germline-derived CDR1 and CDR2 are SGHNT and YYREEE (reference sequence). The CDR3 consists of 14 residues. The V end lost 4 bases, the J end lost 0 bases, and 11 bases lay between the germline ends. The CDR3 region is CASSPGLGSYEQYF. Here the CDR3 DNA reads TGTGCCAGCAGCCCGGGGCTTGGCTCCTACGAGCAGTACTTC.

The chain links TRBV4-1 to TRBJ1-5; D unclear. Germline V gene lookup returns CDR1 MGHRA and CDR2 YSYEKL. CDR3 length: 13 residues. V lost 3 bases and J lost 1, with 4 bases in between. This CDR3 is CASSQISNQPQHF. The DNA for the CDR3 is TGCGCCAGCAGCCAGATAAGCAATCAGCCCCAGCATTTT.

The gene calls are TRBV15 and TRBJ1-5, with D unresolved. Germline V lookup: CDR1 LNHNV, CDR2 YYDKDF (reference sequence). CDR3 length equals 17 residues. V lost 5 bases, J lost 3 bases, and 20 bases lay in between. CDR3 region: CATSPPRRPLNNQPQHF. The CDR3 region has the DNA TGTGCCACCAGCCCCCCCCGCAGACCTCTTAACAATCAGCCCCAGCATTTT.

The chain has TRBV5-1 and TRBJ2-7, with D possibly being TRBD2 (6 bases). The germline V gene has CDR1 SGHRS and CDR2 YFSETQ. CDR3 length equals 15 residues. V lost 2 bases and J lost 3, with 15 bases in between. In DNA form, the CDR3 reads TGCGCCAGCAGCTTACAACGGGAGAGGGGCTACGAGCAGTACTTC. Its translation is CASSLQRERGYEQYF. The full variable domain, its missing parts supplied by reference TRBV5-1 and TRBJ2-7, is KAGVTQTPRYLIKTRGQQVTLSCSPISGHRSVSWYQQTPGQGLQFLFEYFSETQRNKGNFPGRFSGRQFSNSRSEMNVSTLELGDSALYLCASSLQRERGYEQYFGPGTRLTVT.

In this sample, this clonotype turned up once. The CDR3 reads CASSSWGEGVYEQYF. CDR3 bases: TGTGCCAGCAGCTCCTGGGGGGAGGGCGTCTACGAGCAGTACTTC. The chain has TRBV5-6 and TRBJ2-7; 7 bases are shared with TRBD2. Germline values: CDR1 SGHDT, CDR2 YYEEEE. After removal of 3 bases from V and 3 bases from J, the junction contained 9 bases not matched to a gene. CDR3 size: 15 residues.

CDR3: CASSLTHRRSANTGELFF. DNA of the CDR3: TGTGCCAGCAGCCTGACTCACCGACGGTCGGCGAACACCGGGGAGCTGTTTTTT. This chain uses TRBV11-2 with TRBJ2-2, with D uncertain. This CDR3 is 18 amino acids long. V lost 5 bases, J lost 0 bases, and 19 bases lay in between. Germline V gives CDR1 SGHAT, CDR2 FQNNGV.

V gene TRBV6-1 combines with J gene TRBJ2-7; no clear D gene. The V end lost 6 bases, the J end lost 0 bases, and 15 bases lay between the germline ends. Germline CDR1 reads MNHNS; CDR2 reads SASEGT. The CDR3 totals 15 residues. The chain's CDR3 is CASRKKTASSYEQYF. The DNA for the CDR3 is TGTGCCAGCAGAAAAAAAACCGCGAGCTCCTACGAGCAGTACTTC.

This chain joins TRBV20-1 and TRBJ2-7; 9 bases match TRBD2. J lost 5 bases, V lost 4 bases, and 6 bases had no gene match. The germline V gene encodes CDR1 DFQATT and CDR2 SNEGSKA (reference sequence). This CDR3 is built from 13 residues. The CDR3 loop reads CSANLAGSDEQYF. In nucleotides, the CDR3 is TGCAGTGCTAACCTAGCGGGAAGCGACGAGCAGTACTTC.

The rearrangement joins TRBV20-1 to TRBJ2-7, with D unclear. The V end lost 5 bases, the J end lost 6 bases, and 20 bases lay between the germline ends. CDR3 length: 14 residues. Germline-derived CDR1 and CDR2 are DFQATT and SNEGSKA (reference sequence). The CDR3 reads CSASDPTLGLEQYF. Here the CDR3 DNA reads TGCAGTGCTTCCGACCCTACACTTGGCCTCGAGCAGTACTTC.

This clonotype has more than one count but fewer than ten. The J gene is TRBJ2-7, the V gene TRBV9; possibly TRBD1 for D (6 bases). The V end lost 3 bases, the J end lost 5 bases, and 15 bases lay between the germline ends. The CDR3 sequence is 14 residues long. The germline CDR1 and CDR2 sequences are SGDLS and YYNGEE. The CDR3 coding sequence is TGTGCCAGCAGCGGTGGCAGGGGAGCAGACGAGCAGTACTTC. Its protein is CASSGGRGADEQYF.

The chain employs TRBV4-1 and TRBJ1-1; D is uncertain. Trimming removed 1 base at V and 0 bases at J, with 12 bases between. Germline V gene sequence: CDR1 MGHRA, CDR2 YSYEKL. There are 16 residues in the CDR3. CDR3: CASSQAFNSMNTEAFF. The CDR3 DNA sequence: TGCGCCAGCAGCCAAGCGTTCAACAGTATGAACACTGAAGCTTTCTTT.

The genes are TRBV25-1 and TRBJ2-3, with 10 bases lining up with TRBD2. The trim removed 2 bases at V and 4 bases at J, leaving 9 bases unmatched. CDR1 is MGHDK, CDR2 SYGVNS, per germline. This CDR3 contains 17 residues. CDR3 protein: CASSEQGKAGGADTQYF. DNA for the CDR3: TGTGCCAGCAGTGAACAGGGGAAAGCGGGGGGGGCAGATACGCAGTATTTT.

The J gene is TRBJ2-7, the V gene TRBV7-9, with D perhaps matching TRBD2 (6 bases). The germline V and J ends were trimmed by 4 bases and 1 base, with 11 bases remaining between them. Per the germline V gene, CDR1 is SEHNR and CDR2 is FQNEAQ (reference sequence). The CDR3 totals 14 residues. The CDR3 protein is CASSSAEGSYEQYF. In DNA, the CDR3 is TGTGCCAGCAGCTCCGCGGAGGGGTCCTACGAGCAGTACTTC.

The chain uses TRBV10-3 and TRBJ2-6, with 8 bases fitting TRBD1. CDR3 length: 18 residues. Germline V gene sequence: CDR1 ENHRY, CDR2 SYGVKD. Trimming removed 4 bases from V and 2 bases from J; junction bases left unmatched: 10. CDR3 sequence (DNA): TGTGCCATCAGTGCCCCCGGACAGGGAAGGGCTGGGGCCAACGTCCTGACTTTC. Protein sequence: CAISAPGQGRAGANVLTF.

The J gene is TRBJ2-1, the V gene TRBV7-9, with TRBD2 matching over 8 bases. This CDR3 is 13 amino acids long. With V trimmed by 2 bases and J by 15 bases, 9 bases remained unmatched. Germline V gene sequence: CDR1 SEHNR, CDR2 FQNEAQ (reference sequence). CDR3: CASSLSERECPFF. CDR3 nucleotide sequence: TGTGCCAGCAGCTTAAGTGAGCGGGAGTGCCCGTTCTTC.